The 27 T cell receptor beta chains reported below all come from one sample, sequenced in a study of T cells in Graves' hyperthyroidism and ophthalmopathy. Amplified TCR beta CDR3 regions came from RNA transcripts. When the TCR CDR3 underwent first-round RT-PCR, the HTBI primer set was used. Each CDR3 protein gets one entry after TCRdb re-called the multiplex PCR reads with MiXCR. The sample holds about 98,000 distinct CDR3 sequences, around 37% seen once. Sequencing was done on a sample of peripheral blood or thyroid tissue (not recorded which). The receptors derive from a woman younger than 45 with Graves' hyperthyroidism.

As for this clonotype: One end of the junction fails to match germline, which may point to a read error. The J gene is TRBJ1-1, the V gene TRBV2; D not certain. In germline, CDR1 is SNHLY, CDR2 FYNNEI. The CDR3 consists of 15 residues. Here the CDR3 reads CASSEQPWMNIEAFF. The CDR3 bases are TGTGCCAGCAGTGAACAGCCCTGGATGAACATTGAAGCTTTCTTT.

This clonotype came up many times. V gene TRBV6-5 combines with J gene TRBJ1-5; TRBD1 is a possible D gene (6 bases). The germline V and J ends were trimmed by 6 bases and 7 bases, with 16 bases remaining between them. This CDR3 spans 14 amino acids. The germline V gene encodes CDR1 MNHEY and CDR2 SVGAGI. CDR3 sequence reads: CASRPQGSAQPQHF. The DNA for the CDR3 is TGTGCCAGCAGACCCCAGGGGTCGGCGCAGCCCCAGCATTTT.

This chain joins TRBV10-3 and TRBJ1-2; D uncertain. V was cut by 5 bases and J by 5 bases, with 21 bases left in between. Germline assignment: CDR1 ENHRY and CDR2 SYGVKD. The CDR3 is 16 residues long. CDR3 nucleotides: TGTGCCATCAGTCCCAGCACCGAAAGTGTCAGTTATGGCTACACCTTC. This codes for CAISPSTESVSYGYTF.

In this sample, this clonotype turned up many times. The gene calls are TRBV28 and TRBJ2-7, with D perhaps matching TRBD2 (6 bases). Trimming pared 5 bases from V and 2 bases from J, leaving 16 bases between. Germline lookup yields CDR1 MDHEN and CDR2 SYDVKM. The CDR3 length is 15 residues. CDR3 region: CASSPRASATYEQYF. CDR3 bases: TGTGCCAGCAGTCCCCGCGCTAGCGCTACCTACGAGCAGTACTTC. Full variable domain (rest looked up from reference TRBV28 and TRBJ2-7): DVKVTQSSRYLVKRTGEKVFLECVQDMDHENMFWYRQDPGLGLRLIYFSYDVKMKEKGDIPEGYSVSREKKERFSLILESASTNQTSMYLCASSPRASATYEQYFGPGTRLTVT.

Notes on this clonotype: This may arise from a read error, as a much more abundant clone is one base away. The rearrangement joins TRBV5-1 to TRBJ2-5; weak D call: TRBD2 (6 bases). Trimming removed 0 bases from V and 9 bases from J, with 12 bases in between. In germline, CDR1 is SGHRS, CDR2 YFSETQ. This CDR3 spans 13 amino acids. In nucleotides, the CDR3 is TGCGCCAGCAGCTTGGAGGTCGGCGGGGCCCAGTACTTC. It specifies CASSLEVGGAQYF.

This clonotype was found many times. J is TRBJ2-2 and V is TRBV20-1; D is possibly TRBD1 (5 bases). Trimming took 3 bases from V and 5 from J, leaving 16 bases between them. The germline V gene has CDR1 DFQATT and CDR2 SNEGSKA (reference sequence). CDR3 length: 15 residues. The CDR3 DNA is TGCAGTGCTAGTCGCGAGCTAGGGGCTACCGGGGAGCTGTTTTTT. Its translation is CSASRELGATGELFF.

Remarks on this clonotype: Lacking the conserved final phenylalanine or tryptophan, this CDR3 likely reflects a read error. The rearrangement links TRBV4-1 to TRBJ1-2; D is undetermined. Germline CDR1 MGHRA, CDR2 YSYEKL. This CDR3 has 18 residues. Trimming shortened V by 5 bases and J by 4 bases, and 26 bases separated the two germline ends. The CDR3 bases are TGCGCCAGCAGCTTCCTACGGGGTAGGAGGATCGAGGGCTATGGCTACACCATC. It translates to CASSFLRGRRIEGYGYTI.

With respect to this clonotype: No conserved phenylalanine or tryptophan is present at the end of the CDR3, so a read error is the likely explanation. The chain couples TRBV7-2 to TRBJ1-1, with no clear D. Per germline, CDR1 SGHTA and CDR2 FQGNSA. This CDR3 spans 14 amino acids. CDR3 bases: TGCGCCAGCATCTCGGGGTTTGCGGACACTGAAGCTTTCTCT. Translation: CASISGFADTEAFS.

This clonotype was observed a handful of times. The chain has TRBV2 and TRBJ1-2; D call uncertain. This CDR3 contains 12 residues. V lost 8 bases and J lost 4, with 11 bases in between. CDR1 and CDR2 (germline): SNHLY, FYNNEI. The chain's CDR3 is CASSRDRYGYTF. Here the CDR3 DNA reads TGTGCCAGCTCCCGGGATCGCTATGGCTACACCTTC. Full variable domain (rest looked up from reference TRBV2 and TRBJ1-2): EPEVTQTPSHQVTQMGQEVILRCVPISNHLYFYWYRQILGQKVEFLVSFYNNEISEKSEIFDDQFSVERPDGSNFTLKIRSTKLEDSAMYFCASSRDRYGYTFGSGTRLTVV.

This clonotype was seen many times. The chain couples TRBV28 to TRBJ1-1; D is uncertain. This CDR3 region has 12 residues. In germline, CDR1 is MDHEN, CDR2 SYDVKM. Trimming took off 2 bases at V and 13 bases at J, with 14 bases between the two ends. CDR3 sequence reads: CASSLHPQTFFF. The CDR3, as DNA: TGTGCCAGCAGTTTACACCCTCAAACCTTTTTCTTT.

The table lists this clonotype with many counts. The chain recombines TRBV11-2 with TRBJ2-2; perhaps TRBD2 as D (6 bases). V was pared by 5 bases and J by 0 bases, with 10 bases between. The CDR3 is 15 amino acids. Germline CDR1 is SGHAT and CDR2 is FQNNGV. Here the CDR3 DNA reads TGTGCCAGCAGCCCCCGGGGGACGAACACCGGGGAGCTGTTTTTT. It codes for CASSPRGTNTGELFF.

Comment on this clonotype: The junction does not match germline at one end; this may be a read error. The chain employs TRBV6-5 and TRBJ1-2; tentatively, D is TRBD1 (5 bases). Germline V gives CDR1 MNHEY, CDR2 SVGAGI. The CDR3 contains 16 residues. The CDR3 DNA sequence: TGTGCCTGCAGTTACACCTGGACACAGCTAGACTGTGGCTACACCTTC. This encodes CACSYTWTQLDCGYTF.

The chain couples TRBV12-3 or TRBV12-4 to TRBJ1-4, with 7 bases aligning to TRBD1. The CDR3 has 17 amino acids. V shed 5 bases, J shed 6 bases, and the junction held 15 bases outside the gene matches. The CDR3 region is CASSPAAVSRGHEKLFF. DNA for the CDR3: TGTGCCAGCAGTCCAGCCGCCGTCTCTAGGGGGCATGAAAAACTGTTTTTT.

This clonotype was counted many times. The rearrangement joins TRBV25-1 to TRBJ2-5, with D possibly being TRBD2 (5 bases). The CDR3 covers 12 residues. V dropped 2 bases and J dropped 10 bases, with 11 bases sitting between them. The germline gives CDR1 MGHDK, CDR2 SYGVNS. The CDR3: CASSEGLQNQYF. The DNA of the CDR3 is TGTGCCAGCAGTGAAGGACTCCAGAACCAGTACTTC.

This clonotype was recorded many times. V and J are TRBV7-2 and TRBJ1-2; D might be TRBD1 (5 bases). The germline V gene has CDR1 SGHTA and CDR2 FQGNSA. The CDR3 extends over 13 amino acids. Trimming left V 5 bases short and J 4 bases short, with 11 bases between. The CDR3 loop is CASSQGEPYGYTF. In DNA form, the CDR3 reads TGTGCCAGCAGCCAAGGGGAACCCTATGGCTACACCTTC.

This chain joins TRBV20-1 and TRBJ2-5; 8 bases fit TRBD1. Per germline, CDR1 DFQATT and CDR2 SNEGSKA (reference sequence). The CDR3 loop spans 12 amino acids. J was trimmed by 5 bases and V by 3 bases; bases with no gene match: 2. CDR3 nucleotide sequence: TGCAGTGCTAGCCGGACAGGGGAGACCCAGTACTTC. Translation gives CSASRTGETQYF.

The gene calls are TRBV7-9 and TRBJ2-7; 9 nucleotides align to TRBD1. The germline gives CDR1 SEHNR, CDR2 FQNEAQ (reference sequence). The CDR3 extends over 15 amino acids. Germline trimming cut 5 bases from V and 6 bases from J; bases unmatched to any gene: 11. As DNA, the CDR3 is TGTGCCAGCAGCCGTCCCCGGGACAGGGCACGCGAGCAGTACTTC. It encodes CASSRPRDRAREQYF.

In this sample, this clonotype turned up many times. This chain links TRBV6-5 with TRBJ2-5; possibly TRBD2 for D (6 bases). The length of the CDR3 is 16 residues. Germline CDR1 and CDR2: MNHEY and SVGAGI. Trimming removed 4 bases from V and 4 bases from J, with 19 bases in between. The CDR3: CASSFGVYGRLETQYF. The CDR3 region has the DNA TGTGCCAGCAGTTTTGGGGTCTACGGGAGATTAGAGACCCAGTACTTC.

The chain employs TRBV7-8 and TRBJ2-7; D is unclear. Germline V gives CDR1 SGHVS, CDR2 FQNEAQ. V was trimmed by 0 bases and J by 5 bases, leaving 8 bases between them. CDR3 length: 13 amino acids. CDR3 in amino acids: CASSLAGGDEQYF. CDR3 in DNA: TGTGCCAGCAGCTTAGCCGGTGGGGACGAGCAGTACTTC.

In this sample, this clonotype turned up many times. The chain is built from TRBV7-2 and TRBJ2-2; 11 bases line up with TRBD2. V shed 4 bases, J shed 6 bases, and the junction held 7 bases outside the gene matches. Germline lookup yields CDR1 SGHTA and CDR2 FQGNSA. The CDR3 loop spans 16 amino acids. The CDR3 sequence: CASSWLTSGSAGELFF. As DNA, the CDR3 is TGTGCCAGCAGCTGGCTTACTAGCGGGAGCGCCGGGGAGCTGTTTTTT.

This clonotype was counted ten times or more. V is TRBV2 and J is TRBJ2-7, with D possibly TRBD2 on 6 matching bases. Germline CDR1 and CDR2: SNHLY and FYNNEI. The CDR3 runs to 12 residues. The V end was cut by 5 bases, the J end by 4 bases, with 9 bases between. The CDR3 nucleotides are TGTGCCAGCAGTCGGGGGTTTTACGAGCAGTACTTC. It is translated as CASSRGFYEQYF.

This clonotype has ten or more counts. The rearrangement uses TRBV20-1 and TRBJ1-1; D unresolved. Trimming took 6 bases from V and 4 from J, leaving 18 bases between them. Germline V gene lookup returns CDR1 DFQATT and CDR2 SNEGSKA (reference sequence). The CDR3 is made up of 14 amino acids. This CDR3 is CSATIRINLTEAFF. DNA of the CDR3: TGCAGTGCAACCATCCGGATAAATCTCACTGAAGCTTTCTTT.

This clonotype showed up just a few times. The chain has TRBV7-8 and TRBJ2-7, with no clear D. Germline V CDR1 and CDR2: SGHVS, FQNEAQ. V lost 3 bases, J lost 2 bases, and 14 bases lay in between. The CDR3 contains 15 residues. The CDR3 region is CASSLGGNPTYEQYF. The CDR3 DNA is TGTGCCAGCAGCTTGGGCGGTAACCCAACCTACGAGCAGTACTTC.

Turning to this clonotype: One junction end disagrees with the germline gene, perhaps due to a read error. This rearrangement joins TRBV15 to TRBJ1-4; the match to TRBD1 covers 10 bases. Germline lookup yields CDR1 LNHNV and CDR2 YYDKDF (reference sequence). The length of the CDR3 is 14 residues. In DNA, the CDR3 is TGTGCCACCAGCAGTCGGGACAGGGGCGGAGGAAAGGTTTTT. It is translated as CATSSRDRGGGKVF.

There are many counts of this clonotype. The chain carries TRBV3-1 and TRBJ2-5; the D gene is possibly TRBD2 (6 bases). Looked up from germline, CDR1 is LGHDT and CDR2 is YNNKEL (reference sequence). V lost 6 bases, J lost 3 bases, and 14 bases lay in between. This CDR3 region has 14 residues. The CDR3 is CASRPAGMEETQYF. The DNA of the CDR3 is TGTGCCAGCAGACCCGCGGGGATGGAAGAGACCCAGTACTTC.

Ten or more counts support this clonotype. The gene calls are TRBV13 and TRBJ1-2, with 7 bases identical to TRBD1. The CDR3 has 13 residues. Trimming at V came to 4 bases and at J to 7 bases, leaving 6 bases not matched to a gene. Germline loops: CDR1 PRHDT, CDR2 FYEKMQ (reference sequence). CDR3 region: CASSSDRDGGYTF. CDR3 bases: TGTGCCAGCAGCTCTGACAGGGACGGTGGCTACACCTTC.

The genes are TRBV2 and TRBJ1-2, with D perhaps matching TRBD1 (5 bases). V gave up 5 bases and J gave up 8 bases, with 12 bases separating them. CDR3 length: 12 residues. Germline V lookup: CDR1 SNHLY, CDR2 FYNNEI. CDR3 bases: TGTGCCAGCAGTTGGGACGGGGTCGGCTACACCTTC. Amino acids: CASSWDGVGYTF.